This passage covers 17 T cell receptor beta chains from one sample sequenced in a study of CD4 T cells in relation to SARS-CoV-2 and coronaviruses. Sequencing used immunoSEQ multiplex PCR; TCRdb keeps in-frame clones, though not all of them. The sample holds about 36,000 clones, roughly 80% seen once. These TCRs are of unknown antigen specificity. Material: naive CD4+ T cells from PBMCs, cultured in vitro. The sample's subset: naive CD4+ T cells isolated by negative enrichment. The receptors come from an adult with COVID-19.

This clone has more than one count but fewer than ten. The CDR3 here is CASSLGVGRPENQPQHF. The CDR3, as DNA: TGTGCCAGCAGCTTAGGCGTGGGGCGGCCAGAAAATCAGCCCCAGCATTTT. The rearrangement links TRBV7-9 to TRBJ1-5; tentatively, D is TRBD1 (5 bases). The germline V gene encodes CDR1 SEHNR and CDR2 FQNEAQ (reference sequence). The CDR3 length is 17 residues. The V and J ends lost 1 base and 4 bases respectively, with 17 bases between them.

V usage is TRBV13 and J usage is TRBJ2-7; 9 bases agree with TRBD1. Germline V CDR1 and CDR2: PRHDT, FYEKMQ (reference sequence). There are 14 residues in the CDR3. V lost 4 bases, J lost 4 bases, and 5 bases stayed unmatched. CDR3 residues: CASSSRTGEYEQYF. The CDR3 DNA follows: TGTGCCAGCAGCTCTAGGACAGGGGAGTACGAGCAGTACTTC. The full variable domain, in which reference TRBV13 and TRBJ2-7 provide the parts outside the CDR3, is AAGVIQSPRHLIKEKRETATLKCYPIPRHDTVYWYQQGPGQDPQFLISFYEKMQSDKGSIPDRFSAQQFSDYHSELNMSSLELGDSALYFCASSSRTGEYEQYFGPGTRLTVT.

V gene TRBV19 combines with J gene TRBJ1-3; D is ambiguous. Trimming took 7 bases from V and 0 from J, leaving 16 bases between them. Germline lookup yields CDR1 LNHDA and CDR2 SQIVND (reference sequence). The CDR3 runs 16 residues. The CDR3 coding sequence is TGTGCCAGTAAGCCCTACTCTACCAGCTCTGGAAACACCATATATTTT. It specifies CASKPYSTSSGNTIYF.

The CDR3 loop reads CASSLAGTGTTGTF. DNA of the CDR3: TGTGCCAGCAGCCTGGCCGGGACAGGGACCACCGGCACCTTC. The V and J genes are TRBV3-1 (or the pseudogene TRBV3-2) and TRBJ1-2; TRBD1 matches at 9 bases. With 4 bases clipped from V and 13 bases from J, the junction kept 13 bases outside the gene matches. Germline-derived CDR1 and CDR2 are LGHDT and YNNKEL (reference sequence). The length of the CDR3 is 14 residues.

The J gene is TRBJ1-5, the V gene TRBV5-6, with TRBD1 matching 12 bases. V lost 0 bases, J lost 2 bases, and 6 bases stayed unmatched. There are 18 residues in the CDR3. Germline CDR1 is SGHDT and CDR2 is YYEEEE. As DNA, the CDR3 is TGTGCCAGCAGCTTGGGGGACAGGGGGCGATGGGGCAATCAGCCCCAGCATTTT. Translation gives CASSLGDRGRWGNQPQHF. Supplemented by reference TRBV5-6 and TRBJ1-5, the full variable domain reads DAGVTQSPTHLIKTRGQQVTLRCSPKSGHDTVSWYQQALGQGPQFIFQYYEEEERQRGNFPDRFSGHQFPNYSSELNVNALLLGDSALYLCASSLGDRGRWGNQPQHFGDGTRLSIL.

The chain combines TRBV9 with TRBJ2-7, with 9 bases fitting TRBD1. The CDR3 consists of 15 residues. V dropped 0 bases and J dropped 0; count of bases not matched to a gene: 1. CDR1 is SGDLS, CDR2 YYNGEE, per germline. The CDR3 sequence: CASSVGQGDSYEQYF. The CDR3, as DNA: TGTGCCAGCAGCGTAGGACAGGGGGACTCCTACGAGCAGTACTTC.

This chain joins TRBV5-1 and TRBJ2-1; TRBD1 aligns across 9 bases. The V segment lost 3 bases and the J segment 0 bases; nucleotides outside the gene matches: 10. CDR3 length equals 18 residues. CDR1 and CDR2 from the germline V gene are SGHRS and YFSETQ. This CDR3 reads CASSSFKGTGSSYNEQFF. For the CDR3, the DNA is TGCGCCAGCAGCTCCTTCAAAGGGACAGGGAGCTCCTACAATGAGCAGTTCTTC.

This chain connects TRBV30 to TRBJ2-3, with a weak D call TRBD2 (6 bases). Germline V CDR1 and CDR2: GTSNPN, SVGIG (reference sequence). The CDR3 extends over 16 amino acids. V dropped 5 bases and J dropped 4 bases, with 22 bases sitting between them. DNA for the CDR3: TGTGCCTGGGCTCGGGACTTCTTGCGGGCCCCAGATACGCAGTATTTT. Its protein product is CAWARDFLRAPDTQYF. The variable domain in full, completed from reference TRBV30 and TRBJ2-3, reads SQTIHQWPATLVQPVGSPLSLECTVEGTSNPNLYWYRQAAGRGLQLLFYSVGIGQISSEVPQNLSASRPQDRQFILSSKKLLLSDSGFYLCAWARDFLRAPDTQYFGPGTRLTVL.

The genes are TRBV3-1 (or the pseudogene TRBV3-2) and TRBJ2-5; perhaps TRBD1 as D (6 bases). CDR1 and CDR2 (germline): LGHDT, YNNKEL (reference sequence). CDR3 size: 16 residues. V lost 2 bases to trimming and J lost 2 bases, with 15 bases between them. The CDR3 sequence is CASSQLTGTLQETQYF. DNA of the CDR3: TGTGCCAGCAGCCAACTTACCGGGACACTTCAAGAGACCCAGTACTTC.

The chain recombines TRBV27 with TRBJ2-1; the D gene could be TRBD1 or TRBD2 (5 bases each). CDR3 length equals 22 residues. Germline values: CDR1 MNHEY, CDR2 SMNVEV (reference sequence). V was clipped by 3 bases and J by 2 bases, with 32 bases between them. CDR3 loop: CASSFRRRGLRDPRKTYNEQFF. The DNA of the CDR3 is TGTGCCAGCAGTTTTCGCAGGCGAGGGCTCAGGGACCCAAGAAAGACCTACAATGAGCAGTTCTTC.

The chain couples TRBV13 to TRBJ2-3, with TRBD2 identical over 12 bases. The V and J ends lost 1 base and 4 bases, in that order; junction bases with no gene match: 3. The CDR3 has 16 amino acids. Germline V gene data show CDR1 as PRHDT and CDR2 as FYEKMQ (reference sequence). The CDR3 DNA follows: TGTGCCAGCAGCTTAGAGCGACTAGCGGGAGCAGATACGCAGTATTTT. This encodes CASSLERLAGADTQYF.

The chain is built from TRBV5-1 and TRBJ2-5; D uncertain. Between the trimmed V and J ends, which lost 2 bases and 4 bases, there was a span of 3 bases. The CDR3 runs 11 residues. In germline, CDR1 is SGHRS, CDR2 YFSETQ. DNA of the CDR3: TGCGCCAGCAGCTTCGGAGAGACCCAGTACTTC. It specifies CASSFGETQYF.

The chain carries TRBV18 and TRBJ1-1, with unresolved D. The germline V gene encodes CDR1 KGHSH and CDR2 LQKENI. The V gene lost 2 bases and the J gene lost 11 bases, with 12 bases spanning the gap. This CDR3 has 12 amino acids. The CDR3 region has the DNA TGTGCCAGCTCACCAACGGGCCTCTATGCTTTCTTT. Its protein product is CASSPTGLYAFF.

The CDR3 DNA is TGTGCCAGCAGCCGCGACAGGGACAGGGCCCACGAGCAGTACTTC. Translated: CASSRDRDRAHEQYF. This chain uses TRBV3-1 (or the pseudogene TRBV3-2) with TRBJ2-7; 9 nucleotides agree with TRBD1. V dropped 4 bases and J dropped 5; count of bases not matched to a gene: 9. Per germline, CDR1 LGHDT and CDR2 YNNKEL (reference sequence). This CDR3 has 15 amino acids.

The chain recombines TRBV19 with TRBJ1-1; D not resolved. Germline CDR1 reads LNHDA; CDR2 reads SQIVND (reference sequence). Trimming stripped 9 bases from V and 11 bases from J, with 19 bases between. There are 12 residues in the CDR3. The CDR3: CASSPPRFPAFF. The DNA of the CDR3 is TGTGCCAGCTCCCCGCCGAGATTCCCGGCTTTCTTT. Full variable domain (outside the CDR3, taken from reference TRBV19 and TRBJ1-1): DGGITQSPKYLFRKEGQNVTLSCEQNLNHDAMYWYRQDPGQGLRLIYYSQIVNDFQKGDIAEGYSVSREKKESFPLTVTSAQKNPTAFYLCASSPPRFPAFFGQGTRLTVV.

The CDR3 DNA follows: TGTGCCGCATTGGGGGGAAGGGGGTCCTACGAGCAGTACTTC. Translated: CAALGGRGSYEQYF. The chain uses TRBV6-5 and TRBJ2-7; D may be TRBD1 or TRBD2 (6 bases each). The germline CDR1 and CDR2 sequences are MNHEY and SVGAGI. The germline V and J ends were trimmed by 11 bases and 1 base, with 18 bases remaining between them. This CDR3 has 14 amino acids.

The J gene is TRBJ2-7, the V gene TRBV30; TRBD1 aligns across 11 bases. Germline CDR1 reads GTSNPN; CDR2 reads SVGIG (reference sequence). Germline trimming cut 4 bases from V and 3 bases from J; bases unmatched to any gene: 5. This CDR3 has 14 amino acids. The CDR3 DNA reads as TGTGCCTGGACCGGGACAGGGGGTCTCTACGAGCAGTACTTC. This encodes CAWTGTGGLYEQYF. Full variable domain (outside the CDR3, taken from reference TRBV30 and TRBJ2-7): SQTIHQWPATLVQPVGSPLSLECTVEGTSNPNLYWYRQAAGRGLQLLFYSVGIGQISSEVPQNLSASRPQDRQFILSSKKLLLSDSGFYLCAWTGTGGLYEQYFGPGTRLTVT.